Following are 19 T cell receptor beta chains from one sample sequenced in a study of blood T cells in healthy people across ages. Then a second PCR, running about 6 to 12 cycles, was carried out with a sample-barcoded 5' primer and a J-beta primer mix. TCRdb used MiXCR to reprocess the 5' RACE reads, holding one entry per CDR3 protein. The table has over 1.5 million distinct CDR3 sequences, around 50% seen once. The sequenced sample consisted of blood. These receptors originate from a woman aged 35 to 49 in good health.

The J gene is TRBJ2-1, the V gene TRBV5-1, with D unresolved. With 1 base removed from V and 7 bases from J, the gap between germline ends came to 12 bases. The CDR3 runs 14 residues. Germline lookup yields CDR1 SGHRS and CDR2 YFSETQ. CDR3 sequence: CASSLQKVGNEQFF. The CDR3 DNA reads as TGCGCCAGCAGCTTGCAGAAGGTGGGAAATGAGCAGTTCTTC.

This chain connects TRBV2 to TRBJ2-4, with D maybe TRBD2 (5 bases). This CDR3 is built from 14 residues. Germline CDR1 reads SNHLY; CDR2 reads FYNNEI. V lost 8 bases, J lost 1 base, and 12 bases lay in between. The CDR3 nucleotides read TGTGCCAGCGGGCGGGTGGTGGCCAAAAACATTCAGTACTTC. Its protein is CASGRVVAKNIQYF.

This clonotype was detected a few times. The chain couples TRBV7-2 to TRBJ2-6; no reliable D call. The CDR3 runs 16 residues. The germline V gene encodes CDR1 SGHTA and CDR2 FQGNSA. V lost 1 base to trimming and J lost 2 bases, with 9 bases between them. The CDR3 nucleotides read TGTGCCAGCAGCTTAGTCTCGGCAGCTGGGGCCAACGTCCTGACTTTC. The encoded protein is CASSLVSAAGANVLTF.

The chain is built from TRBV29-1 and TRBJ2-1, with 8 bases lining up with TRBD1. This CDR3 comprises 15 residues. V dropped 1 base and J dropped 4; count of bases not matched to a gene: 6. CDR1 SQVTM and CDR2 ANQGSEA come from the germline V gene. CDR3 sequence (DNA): TGCAGCGTTGAAGTGGGGACAGGAGGGTACAATGAGCAGTTCTTC. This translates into CSVEVGTGGYNEQFF.

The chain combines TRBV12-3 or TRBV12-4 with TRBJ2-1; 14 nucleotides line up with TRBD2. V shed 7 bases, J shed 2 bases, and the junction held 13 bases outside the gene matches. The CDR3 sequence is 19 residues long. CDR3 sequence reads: CASTGVGTSGGRPYNEQFF. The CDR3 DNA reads TGTGCCAGCACCGGGGTCGGGACTAGCGGGGGACGCCCCTACAATGAGCAGTTCTTC.

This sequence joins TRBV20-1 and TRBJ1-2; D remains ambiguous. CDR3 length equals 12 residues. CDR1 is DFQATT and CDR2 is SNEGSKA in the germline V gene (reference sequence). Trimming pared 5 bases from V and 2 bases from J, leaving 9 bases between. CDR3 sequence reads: CSAPAGNYGYTF. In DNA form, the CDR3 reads TGCAGTGCTCCCGCGGGGAACTATGGCTACACCTTC.

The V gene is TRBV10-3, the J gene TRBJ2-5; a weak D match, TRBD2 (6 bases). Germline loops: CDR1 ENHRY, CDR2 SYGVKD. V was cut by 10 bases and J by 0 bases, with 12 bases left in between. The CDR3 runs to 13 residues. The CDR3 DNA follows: TGTGCCAGCATGCGGGAATACCAAGAGACCCAGTACTTC. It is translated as CASMREYQETQYF.

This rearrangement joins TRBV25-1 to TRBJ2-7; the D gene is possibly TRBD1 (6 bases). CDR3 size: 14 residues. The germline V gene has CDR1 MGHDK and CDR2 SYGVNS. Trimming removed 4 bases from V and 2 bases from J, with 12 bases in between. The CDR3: CASSGPGTPYEQYF. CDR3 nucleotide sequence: TGTGCCAGCAGTGGACCCGGGACACCCTACGAGCAGTACTTC.

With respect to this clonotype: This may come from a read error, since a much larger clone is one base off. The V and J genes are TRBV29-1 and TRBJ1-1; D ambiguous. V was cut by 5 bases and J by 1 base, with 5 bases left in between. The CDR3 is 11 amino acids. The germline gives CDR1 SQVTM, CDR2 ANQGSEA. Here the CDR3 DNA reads TGCAGCGTTCAGAGGAACACTGAAGCTTTCTTT. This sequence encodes CSVQRNTEAFF. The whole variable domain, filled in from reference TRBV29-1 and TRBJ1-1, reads SAVISQKPSRDICQRGTSLTIQCQVDSQVTMMFWYRQQPGQSLTLIATANQGSEATYESGFVIDKFPISRPNLTFSTLTVSNMSPEDSSIYLCSVQRNTEAFFGQGTRLTVV.

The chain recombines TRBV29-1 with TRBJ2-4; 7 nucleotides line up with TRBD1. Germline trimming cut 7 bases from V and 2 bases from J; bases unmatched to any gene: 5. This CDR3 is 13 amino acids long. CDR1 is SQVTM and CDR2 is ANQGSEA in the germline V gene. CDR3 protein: CSAETGTKNIQYF. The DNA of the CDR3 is TGCAGCGCCGAGACAGGGACCAAAAACATTCAGTACTTC.

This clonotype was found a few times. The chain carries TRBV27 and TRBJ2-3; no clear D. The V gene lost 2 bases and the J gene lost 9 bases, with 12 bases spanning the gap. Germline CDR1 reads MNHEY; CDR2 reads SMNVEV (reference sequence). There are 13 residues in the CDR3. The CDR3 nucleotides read TGTGCCAGCAGTTTAATTGGGCGCAGGACGCAGTATTTT. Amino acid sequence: CASSLIGRRTQYF.

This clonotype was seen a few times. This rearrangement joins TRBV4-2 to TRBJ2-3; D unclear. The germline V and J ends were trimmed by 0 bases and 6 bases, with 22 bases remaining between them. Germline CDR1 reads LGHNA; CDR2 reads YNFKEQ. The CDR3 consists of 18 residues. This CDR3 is CASSQDEAAASHTDTQYF. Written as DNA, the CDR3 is TGTGCCAGCAGCCAAGATGAGGCAGCTGCGTCGCACACTGATACGCAGTATTTT.

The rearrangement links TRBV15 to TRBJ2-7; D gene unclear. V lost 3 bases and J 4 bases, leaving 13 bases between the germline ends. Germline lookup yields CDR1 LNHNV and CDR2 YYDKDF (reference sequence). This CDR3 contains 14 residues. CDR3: CATSRDRVVYEQYF. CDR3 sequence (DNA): TGTGCCACCAGCAGGGATAGGGTGGTTTACGAGCAGTACTTC.

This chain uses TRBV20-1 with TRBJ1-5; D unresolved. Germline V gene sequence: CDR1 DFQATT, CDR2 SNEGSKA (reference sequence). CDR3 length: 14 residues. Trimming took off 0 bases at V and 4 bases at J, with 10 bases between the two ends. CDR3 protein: CSARDVRFNQPQHF. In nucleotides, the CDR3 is TGCAGTGCTAGAGATGTCAGGTTTAATCAGCCCCAGCATTTT.

In nucleotides, the CDR3 is TGTGCCAGCAGTGCCACAGGGGGCGAGACCCAGTACTTC. This translates into CASSATGGETQYF. The chain combines TRBV28 with TRBJ2-5, with 9 bases fitting TRBD1. This CDR3 is 13 amino acids long. Germline lookup yields CDR1 MDHEN and CDR2 SYDVKM. J was trimmed by 5 bases and V by 5 bases; bases with no gene match: 3.

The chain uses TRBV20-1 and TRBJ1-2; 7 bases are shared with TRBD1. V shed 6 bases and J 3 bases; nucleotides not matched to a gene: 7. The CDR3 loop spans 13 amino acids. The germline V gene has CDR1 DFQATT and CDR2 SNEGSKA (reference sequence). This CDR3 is CSAPTGLDYGYTF. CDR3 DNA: TGCAGTGCCCCGACAGGGCTCGACTATGGCTACACCTTC.

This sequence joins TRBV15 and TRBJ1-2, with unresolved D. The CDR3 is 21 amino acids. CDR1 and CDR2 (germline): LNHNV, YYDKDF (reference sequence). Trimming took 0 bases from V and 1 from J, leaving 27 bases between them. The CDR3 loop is CATSRDYPSIRGMGINYGYTF. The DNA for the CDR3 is TGTGCCACCAGCAGAGATTACCCGAGCATCCGGGGAATGGGAATTAACTATGGCTACACCTTC.

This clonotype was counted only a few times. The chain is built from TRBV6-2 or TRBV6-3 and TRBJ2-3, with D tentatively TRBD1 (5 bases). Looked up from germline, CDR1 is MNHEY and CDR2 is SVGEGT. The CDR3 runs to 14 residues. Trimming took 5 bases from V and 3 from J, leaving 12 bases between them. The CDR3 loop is CASSTGRETDTQYF. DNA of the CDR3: TGTGCCAGCAGTACGGGCAGGGAAACAGATACGCAGTATTTT.

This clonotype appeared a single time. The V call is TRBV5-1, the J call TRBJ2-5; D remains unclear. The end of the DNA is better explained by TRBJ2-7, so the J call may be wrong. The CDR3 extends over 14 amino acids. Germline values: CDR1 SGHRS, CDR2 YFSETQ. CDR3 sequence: CASSLGATSYEQYF. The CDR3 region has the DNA TGCGCCAGCAGCTTGGGGGCCACGTCCTACGAGCAGTACTTC.